The following is a T cell receptor beta chain sequence with its context. There is no known antigen for this receptor. No qualities accompany the bases; no much larger clone lies one base away. Sample time point, as interpreted from the label and publication: week 23, last vaccination. A 20-mer mutant IDH1 peptide at 300 micrograms in Montanide made up each vaccine dose, which was injected subcutaneously together with topical imiquimod. All donors had newly diagnosed IDH1-mutant astrocytomas of WHO grade 3 or 4 that showed loss of nuclear ATRX. The samples were drawn from NOA16, a multicentre, single-arm, open-label phase I trial in Germany that tested a mutant IDH1 peptide vaccine in humans for the first time. Genomic DNA for TCRB sequencing was extracted from EDTA blood using the DNeasy Blood and Tissue Kit. Receptor libraries were prepared by the immunoSEQ multiplex PCR assay. The hsTCRB Kit was used according to the manufacturer's protocol to amplify rearranged TCR beta chain sequences. Sequencing of TCRB libraries was carried out on an Illumina MiSeq. In the paper's pipeline: The kit vendor's proprietary platform handled demultiplexing, trimming and gene mapping. TCRdb re-hosts the immuneACCESS table, in-frame sequences only. Its copies lack some clones; in the studies checked, an unresolved V gene accounts for under half of them, and the cause for the rest is not known. Clone size and the V and J calls come from that table; the DNA yielded D and trimming. The sample table records tens of thousands of clones; more than 80% of these occur just once. Jointly, the top ten make up roughly 0.78% of the sample.

These data originate in a study of a mutant IDH1 vaccine in newly diagnosed glioma (dated by TCRdb to about 2021). For the study in its entirety: Patients received eight vaccinations in weeks 1, 3, 5, 7, 11, 15, 19 and 23, corresponding to visits V03 through V10. In the chemotherapy-containing groups, vaccination started alongside temozolomide cycles, whereas in patients who had radiotherapy alone it started 4-6 weeks after radiotherapy. Of the 25 to 35 treated patients, 62.5% were male and around 38% were female, and a mean age of 40.4 years was recorded. Prior to enrollment, standard therapy consisting of radiotherapy alone, temozolomide alone, or radiochemotherapy with temozolomide had been administered to patients, with the combination being received by most patients. Peripheral blood was collected at six visits: V03 (baseline), V05, V07, V10, V12 and V13. Longitudinal TCRB deep sequencing was done for 25 to 30 treated patients, wherever samples were available for exploratory analyses. The paper's findings and limits, for the study overall: Immune responses induced by the vaccine were seen in 93.3% of patients across multiple MHC alleles. The authors stated that sample limitations prevented analyses of patient blood samples from being reproduced. Pseudoprogression appeared unrelated to alterations in the top peripheral T cell clonotypes detected by TCRB sequencing. Selection of PBMC samples for TCRB deep sequencing was based on availability.

V is reduced by 6 bases and J by 0 bases, leaving a spacing of 9 bases between them. According to the germline V gene (reference sequence), CDR1 reads SGHAT and CDR2 reads FQDESV. Including cysteine and phenylalanine, the CDR3 has 14 amino acids. The CDR3 DNA has 42 bases and is translated from base 1. This TCR was recovered from a woman aged 45-65 years with glioma. Recombination connected TRBV11-1 to TRBJ1-3; the D gene lacks a confident call. The material sequenced was PBMCs, taken from a glioma patient whose treatment included an IDH1 peptide vaccine. In nucleotides, the sequence is TGTGCCAGCAGGGCCGTTAGCTCTGGAAACACCATATATTTT. It is translated as CASRAVSSGNTIYF.